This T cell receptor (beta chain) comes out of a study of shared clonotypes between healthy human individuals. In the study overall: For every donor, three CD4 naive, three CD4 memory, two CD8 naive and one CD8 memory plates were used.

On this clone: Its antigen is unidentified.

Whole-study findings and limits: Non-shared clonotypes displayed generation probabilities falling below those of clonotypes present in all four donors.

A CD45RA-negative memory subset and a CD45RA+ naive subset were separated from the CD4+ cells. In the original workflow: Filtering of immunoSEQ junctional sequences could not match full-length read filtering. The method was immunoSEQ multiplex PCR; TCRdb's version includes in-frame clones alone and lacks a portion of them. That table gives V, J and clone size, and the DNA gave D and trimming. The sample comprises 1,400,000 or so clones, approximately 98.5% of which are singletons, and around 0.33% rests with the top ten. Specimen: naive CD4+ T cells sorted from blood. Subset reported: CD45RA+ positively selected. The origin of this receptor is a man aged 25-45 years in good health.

The CDR3 DNA is TGTGCCAGCAGCTTATCGGCGGGAGGGGAGGATGAGCAGTTCTTC. Amino acid sequence: CASSLSAGGEDEQFF. The J gene is TRBJ2-1, the V gene TRBV11-2; 9 nucleotides match TRBD2. Germline CDR1 is SGHAT and CDR2 is FQNNGV. The ends lost 2 bases at V and 8 bases at J; junction bases unmatched: 7. The CDR3 covers 15 residues. The full variable domain, in which reference TRBV11-2 and TRBJ2-1 provide the parts outside the CDR3, is EAGVAQSPRYKIIEKRQSVAFWCNPISGHATLYWYQQILGQGPKLLIQFQNNGVVDDSQLPKDRFSAERLKGVDSTLKIQPAKLEDSAVYLCASSLSAGGEDEQFFGPGTRLTVL.